What follows is one T cell receptor (beta chain) and its context. The CDR3 spans 13 residues. Trimming shortened V by 6 bases and J by 3 bases, and 9 bases separated the two germline ends. From germline, CDR1 is SNHLY and CDR2 FYNNEI. This sample was included in a study of blood T cell repertoires in COVID-19. Study-level background: Italy, Spain and the United States were the sources of the convalescent and acute COVID-19 samples. The cDNA or gDNA used as material had been derived from T cells, B-cell-depleted T cells, or PBMCs.

In the authors' workflow: Quantification of nucleated cells was approximated via reference gene primer amplification. Clones were sequenced by immunoSEQ multiplex PCR, and TCRdb holds only the in-frame ones, with some missing. V and J calls plus clone size are reproduced from that table; the DNA served to infer D and trimming. The table has 70,000 or so clones, around 86% seen once. The sample consisted of peripheral blood. The chain recombines TRBV2 with TRBJ2-1, with D maybe TRBD2 (6 bases). This clonotype was obtained from a woman of 80 years or more with active or convalescent COVID-19. The CDR3 DNA reads as TGTGCCAGCAGATGGCGGGACTACAATGAGCAGTTCTTC. The encoded protein is CASRWRDYNEQFF.